This TCR beta chain appears in the sequencing data of a study of blood T cell repertoires in COVID-19. Generated by immunoSEQ multiplex PCR, the TCRdb table keeps only in-frame clones and is missing some. The sample has approximately 100,000 clones, approximately 90% seen once. V lost 8 bases and J 2 bases, leaving 10 bases between the germline ends. This CDR3 spans 13 amino acids. Germline V CDR1 and CDR2: WNHNN, SYGVQD (reference sequence). The specimen sequenced was peripheral blood. This chain connects TRBV10-1 to TRBJ1-5, with D uncertain. This TCR derives from a man aged 55-75 years with acute or convalescent COVID-19. The CDR3 DNA sequence: TGCGCCAGCTCGGACTCGGGCAATCAGCCCCAGCATTTT. Residues: CASSDSGNQPQHF.